This T cell receptor beta chain was retrieved from a study of blood T cell repertoires in COVID-19. Study-wide background: COVID-19 samples from acute and convalescent phases originated in the United States, Italy and Spain. Sample material is recorded as cDNA or gDNA derived from T cells, B-cell-depleted T cells, or PBMCs.

Per germline, CDR1 DFQATT and CDR2 SNEGSKA (reference sequence). Trimming took 6 bases from V and 3 from J, leaving 9 bases between them. This CDR3 contains 11 residues. Per the original data handling: The assay estimated nucleated cells by amplifying reference gene primers. Only in-frame clones appear in the TCRdb table, and some are missing; sequencing was by immunoSEQ multiplex PCR. Clone size and the V and J calls come from that table; the DNA yielded D and trimming. Of approximately 200,000 clones listed, roughly nine tenths are singletons. The chain combines TRBV20-1 with TRBJ2-7; no firm D call. This clonotype was sampled from a woman in her 50s with acute or convalescent COVID-19. The sample consisted of peripheral blood. CDR3 region: CSASYDYEQYF. DNA of the CDR3: TGCAGTGCAAGCTACGACTACGAGCAGTACTTC.